A single sample is the source of the 9 T cell receptor beta chains below, sequenced in a study of T cell responses to AZD1222 COVID-19 vaccine. The data were produced by immunoSEQ multiplex PCR, yet TCRdb's version contains in-frame clones alone and is incomplete. Seen here are some 110,000 clones, approximately 90% observed once, and the top ten hold 4.4%. This specimen consisted of peripheral blood, obtained on day 0 of AZD1222 vaccination. Receptors were obtained from an adult in good health.

The chain is built from TRBV10-3 and TRBJ1-3, with D perhaps TRBD1 (5 bases). Trimming cost V 6 bases and J 1 base, with 19 bases left between them. The CDR3 consists of 17 residues. CDR1 and CDR2 from the germline V gene are ENHRY and SYGVKD. In nucleotides, the CDR3 is TGTGCCATCAGATCCGGGACCTCCGACGGGTCTGGAAACACCATATATTTT. Its protein product is CAIRSGTSDGSGNTIYF.

The chain couples TRBV25-1 to TRBJ2-7; D assignment may be TRBD1 or TRBD2 (5 bases each). CDR1 and CDR2 (germline): MGHDK, SYGVNS. Deletions cut 1 base from V and 9 bases from J, with 10 bases between. This CDR3 has 12 residues. CDR3 sequence: CASSEFGAGQYF. The CDR3 DNA sequence: TGTGCCAGCAGTGAATTCGGGGCGGGGCAGTACTTC.

The chain links TRBV2 to TRBJ2-7; D uncertain. CDR3 length: 12 residues. V was clipped by 7 bases and J by 2 bases, with 9 bases between them. Per the germline V gene, CDR1 is SNHLY and CDR2 is FYNNEI. CDR3 protein: CASTIDPYEQYF. In DNA, the CDR3 is TGTGCCAGCACCATAGACCCCTACGAGCAGTACTTC.

V and J are TRBV11-2 and TRBJ2-2; 7 positions agree with TRBD1. Germline lookup yields CDR1 SGHAT and CDR2 FQNNGV. J lost 2 bases, V lost 4 bases, and 4 bases had no gene match. The CDR3 has 15 amino acids. CDR3 in amino acids: CASSSGTANTGELFF. The CDR3 nucleotides are TGTGCCAGCAGCTCGGGGACAGCTAACACCGGGGAGCTGTTTTTT.

This chain links TRBV12-3 or TRBV12-4 with TRBJ2-4, with 8 bases that match TRBD2. V dropped 7 bases and J dropped 8; count of bases not matched to a gene: 7. The CDR3 extends over 13 amino acids. CDR3 residues: CASKVPGGDIQYF. Written as DNA, the CDR3 is TGTGCCAGCAAGGTGCCGGGGGGGGACATTCAGTACTTC.

The CDR3 DNA is TGTGCCAGCAGTTTTGCAGCGAACTATGGCTACACCTTC. This codes for CASSFAANYGYTF. The rearrangement joins TRBV12-3 or TRBV12-4 to TRBJ1-2; D is undetermined. This CDR3 has 13 amino acids. The germline V and J ends were trimmed by 3 bases and 2 bases, with 7 bases remaining between them.

The chain joins TRBV9 to TRBJ1-3, with unresolved D. In germline, CDR1 is SGDLS, CDR2 YYNGEE. The CDR3 contains 14 residues. V lost 0 bases, J lost 2 bases, and 6 bases lay in between. The CDR3 spells CASSVEAAGNTIYF. As DNA, the CDR3 is TGTGCCAGCAGCGTAGAAGCGGCTGGAAACACCATATATTTT.

This clone occurred a few times. This chain links TRBV28 with TRBJ2-7, with D possibly matching TRBD1 (6 bases). Germline V gene sequence: CDR1 MDHEN, CDR2 SYDVKM. V was shortened by 6 bases and J by 3 bases, with 18 bases between the two germline ends. This CDR3 has 15 residues. The CDR3 DNA follows: TGTGCCAGCAGGGGGAGACAGGACGGGAACTACGAGCAGTACTTC. This encodes CASRGRQDGNYEQYF.

This clone was found once. The chain joins TRBV25-1 to TRBJ1-1; unclear D gene. Germline CDR1 is MGHDK and CDR2 is SYGVNS. The CDR3 covers 14 residues. V shed 0 bases and J shed 5 bases, with 10 bases lying between them. The CDR3 spells CASSEYRTDTEAFF. The DNA for the CDR3 is TGTGCCAGCAGTGAATATCGGACGGATACTGAAGCTTTCTTT.